The 25 T cell receptor beta chains listed next were all sequenced from one sample in a study of shared clonotypes between healthy human individuals. Assay used: immunoSEQ multiplex PCR; TCRdb lists only in-frame clones, some missing. The sample includes over 2,000,000 clones, just under 95% of them seen just once. As defined, naive CD8 cells were CD45RO-negative and positively selected for CCR7, with terminally differentiated effector memory CD45RA+ cells excluded. Material for sequencing was naive CD8+ T cells from PBMCs. These TCRs come from a man between 18 and 29 years old in good health. Some clones in this sample may be carry-over from other donors' samples.

This chain links TRBV5-4 with TRBJ2-1; D uncertain. CDR1 is SGHNT, CDR2 YYREEE, per germline (reference sequence). The CDR3 has 12 residues. With 4 bases removed from V and 6 bases from J, the gap between germline ends came to 8 bases. The CDR3 loop reads CASSNSGNEQFF. CDR3 sequence (DNA): TGTGCCAGCAGCAATTCTGGCAATGAGCAGTTCTTC.

V gene TRBV9 combines with J gene TRBJ2-1; D ambiguous. Per the germline V gene, CDR1 is SGDLS and CDR2 is YYNGEE. Trimming pared 1 base from V and 8 bases from J, leaving 13 bases between. This CDR3 is built from 14 residues. CDR3 sequence (DNA): TGTGCCAGCAGCGTATTTGAACGGAAGGATGAGCAGTTCTTC. Translation gives CASSVFERKDEQFF.

This chain uses TRBV7-9 with TRBJ2-1; 7 positions match TRBD2. The ends lost 5 bases at V and 1 base at J; junction bases unmatched: 11. This CDR3 region has 17 residues. The V gene's germline CDR1 is SEHNR and CDR2 FQNEAQ (reference sequence). The CDR3: CASSPKGGDESYNEQFF. In DNA form, the CDR3 reads TGTGCCAGCAGCCCCAAGGGAGGGGATGAATCCTACAATGAGCAGTTCTTC.

The chain recombines TRBV10-2 with TRBJ1-2, with D perhaps matching TRBD1 (5 bases). With 2 bases removed from V and 8 bases from J, the gap between germline ends came to 12 bases. The V gene's germline CDR1 is WSHSY and CDR2 SAAADI. The CDR3 has 13 residues. The CDR3 DNA reads TGCGCCAGCAGTGAGGGTGGGGCGGACGGCTACACCTTC. The encoded protein is CASSEGGADGYTF.

The rearrangement uses TRBV4-1 and TRBJ2-7, with 9 bases fitting TRBD2. Trimming cost V 5 bases and J 5 bases; bases outside gene matches: 13. From germline, CDR1 is MGHRA and CDR2 YSYEKL. The CDR3 runs 16 residues. The CDR3, as DNA: TGCGCCAGCAGCACCCAAAGCGGGGGGCGAAGGAACGAGCAGTACTTC. Translation gives CASSTQSGGRRNEQYF.

The chain employs TRBV7-2 and TRBJ2-2, with unresolved D. V dropped 5 bases and J dropped 3 bases, with 10 bases sitting between them. Per germline, CDR1 SGHTA and CDR2 FQGNSA. The CDR3 covers 14 residues. The CDR3 spells CASSTREDTGELFF. DNA for the CDR3: TGTGCCAGCAGCACCCGTGAGGACACCGGGGAGCTGTTTTTT.

A remark on this clone: A read error may account for a junction end that differs from germline. V usage is TRBV15 and J usage is TRBJ2-1; D may be TRBD2 (6 bases). The CDR3 contains 15 residues. The V gene's germline CDR1 is LNHNV and CDR2 YYDKDF (reference sequence). DNA of the CDR3: TGTGCCGCCAGCACCGGGAGTGTCTCCTACAATGAGCAGTTCTTC. Translated, it gives CAASTGSVSYNEQFF.

The chain carries TRBV7-2 and TRBJ2-7; a possible D gene is TRBD2 (7 bases). Germline values: CDR1 SGHTA, CDR2 FQGNSA. The CDR3 loop spans 16 amino acids. The germline V and J ends were trimmed by 5 bases and 8 bases, with 25 bases remaining between them. DNA for the CDR3: TGTGCCAGCAGCCCGAGTTGGGGGGGCCCCTTTGACCAGCAGTACTTC. Translated: CASSPSWGGPFDQQYF.

J is TRBJ1-3 and V is TRBV4-1; D is uncertain. V was pared by 4 bases and J by 0 bases, with 22 bases between. This CDR3 comprises 19 residues. CDR1 MGHRA and CDR2 YSYEKL come from the germline V gene. This chain's CDR3 is CASSRTRLGQAYSGNTIYF. CDR3 nucleotide sequence: TGCGCCAGCAGCCGGACGAGGTTAGGGCAGGCGTACTCTGGAAACACCATATATTTT.

The chain carries TRBV7-2 and TRBJ2-1; tentatively, D is TRBD2 (6 bases). Germline loops: CDR1 SGHTA, CDR2 FQGNSA. The CDR3 contains 18 residues. The V end was cut by 5 bases, the J end by 0 bases, with 20 bases between. As DNA, the CDR3 is TGTGCCAGCAGCCTGGGGTTAGCGGTAACTCTCTCCTACAATGAGCAGTTCTTC. Amino acids: CASSLGLAVTLSYNEQFF.

The chain employs TRBV28 and TRBJ1-2; 7 nucleotides match TRBD1. Per the germline V gene, CDR1 is MDHEN and CDR2 is SYDVKM. This CDR3 has 15 residues. V trimming: 2 bases; J trimming: 8 bases; junction bases outside the gene matches: 11. The CDR3 is CASSLDTGAGSGYTF. CDR3 nucleotides: TGTGCCAGCAGTTTAGACACAGGGGCCGGCTCGGGCTACACCTTC.

CDR3 sequence reads: CASSPFVDYEQYF. In DNA, the CDR3 is TGTGCCAGTAGTCCCTTCGTTGATTACGAGCAGTACTTC. The V and J genes are TRBV19 and TRBJ2-7; D unclear. In germline, CDR1 is LNHDA, CDR2 SQIVND (reference sequence). This CDR3 is 13 amino acids long. Trimming took 5 bases from V and 4 from J, leaving 12 bases between them.

The V and J genes are TRBV7-8 and TRBJ2-3; 7 nucleotides agree with TRBD2. The germline CDR1 and CDR2 sequences are SGHVS and FQNEAQ. The CDR3 extends over 16 amino acids. Trimming took 6 bases from V and 2 from J; bases not matched to a gene: 11. The CDR3 protein is CASSYQAGSPTDTQYF. The CDR3 nucleotides are TGTGCCAGCAGTTACCAAGCGGGATCCCCCACAGATACGCAGTATTTT.

This chain links TRBV7-8 with TRBJ2-1; 8 nucleotides match TRBD2. The CDR3 runs to 18 residues. Per the germline V gene, CDR1 is SGHVS and CDR2 is FQNEAQ. J gave up 5 bases and V 0 bases, and 12 bases lay outside the gene matches. In nucleotides, the CDR3 is TGTGCCAGCAGCTTAGCCGACGGAGCGGGAGTTTTTAACAATGAGCAGTTCTTC. Its translation: CASSLADGAGVFNNEQFF.

This clone has just one count. V and J are TRBV25-1 and TRBJ2-7, with D unclear. The germline V and J ends were trimmed by 1 base and 7 bases, with 8 bases remaining between them. CDR3 length equals 12 residues. The germline gives CDR1 MGHDK, CDR2 SYGVNS. Here the CDR3 DNA reads TGTGCCAGCAGTGAATCACCCGTGGAGCAGTACTTC. This sequence encodes CASSESPVEQYF.

The chain carries TRBV18 and TRBJ2-3; no clear D gene. The CDR3 is 13 amino acids. Germline lookup yields CDR1 KGHSH and CDR2 LQKENI. With 4 bases removed from V and 0 bases from J, the gap between germline ends came to 5 bases. The CDR3 is CASSLSSTDTQYF. The CDR3 DNA reads as TGTGCCAGCTCACTCTCCAGCACAGATACGCAGTATTTT.

The genes are TRBV7-2 and TRBJ2-1; 9 bases match TRBD2. Trimming removed 2 bases from V and 7 bases from J; junction bases left unmatched: 6. This CDR3 spans 15 amino acids. Germline V gene lookup returns CDR1 SGHTA and CDR2 FQGNSA. CDR3 in amino acids: CASSLLAGIGNEQFF. In nucleotides, the CDR3 is TGTGCCAGCAGCTTACTAGCGGGAATTGGTAATGAGCAGTTCTTC.

V is TRBV27 and J is TRBJ2-7; 10 bases line up with TRBD2. V trimming: 5 bases; J trimming: 0 bases; junction bases outside the gene matches: 4. The CDR3 extends over 15 amino acids. Germline V gives CDR1 MNHEY, CDR2 SMNVEV (reference sequence). The CDR3 loop is CASSVSGRPSYEQYF. In DNA, the CDR3 is TGTGCCAGCAGTGTTAGCGGGAGGCCCTCCTACGAGCAGTACTTC.

The rearrangement links TRBV25-1 to TRBJ1-4; 9 bases map to TRBD1. Unmatched junction bases numbered 4, after V lost 6 bases and J lost 2 bases. The CDR3 is 15 amino acids. Germline V gene sequence: CDR1 MGHDK, CDR2 SYGVNS. The CDR3 nucleotides are TGTGCCAGCAGACCCGGGACAGGGACTAATGAAAAACTGTTTTTT. It specifies CASRPGTGTNEKLFF.

This clone has just one count. This chain links TRBV4-1 with TRBJ1-1; weak D call: TRBD1 (5 bases). The germline V gene encodes CDR1 MGHRA and CDR2 YSYEKL. The CDR3 length is 17 residues. The V and J ends lost 0 bases and 4 bases respectively, with 18 bases between them. CDR3 amino acids: CASSQDPRGLEFTEAFF. In nucleotides, the CDR3 is TGCGCCAGCAGCCAAGATCCACGGGGACTGGAATTCACTGAAGCTTTCTTT.

The J gene is TRBJ2-2, the V gene TRBV27; 10 nucleotides match TRBD2. Per the germline V gene, CDR1 is MNHEY and CDR2 is SMNVEV (reference sequence). The length of the CDR3 is 18 residues. V was pared by 3 bases and J by 1 base, with 8 bases of the junction left unmatched. This CDR3 reads CASSLFSGRFENTGELFF. CDR3 sequence (DNA): TGTGCCAGCAGTTTGTTTAGCGGGAGGTTCGAGAACACCGGGGAGCTGTTTTTT.

The CDR3 nucleotides read TGTGCCTGGACTCCATGGACCCCGCTTAGGAACACCGGGGAGCTGTTTTTT. It is translated as CAWTPWTPLRNTGELFF. This chain connects TRBV30 to TRBJ2-2; no definite D call. Germline assignment: CDR1 GTSNPN and CDR2 SVGIG (reference sequence). V gave up 4 bases and J gave up 1 base, with 19 bases separating them. The CDR3 has 17 amino acids.

The rearrangement joins TRBV9 to TRBJ2-1, with 7 positions matching TRBD1. CDR3 length equals 16 residues. Unmatched junction bases numbered 9, after V lost 2 bases and J lost 4 bases. CDR1 is SGDLS and CDR2 is YYNGEE in the germline V gene. Here the CDR3 DNA reads TGTGCCAGCAGCGTTTTTTGGGACAGAACTTACAATGAGCAGTTCTTC. Amino acid sequence: CASSVFWDRTYNEQFF.

The chain employs TRBV11-2 and TRBJ2-4; 7 positions agree with TRBD1. Germline values: CDR1 SGHAT, CDR2 FQNNGV. CDR3 length: 15 residues. V lost 3 bases to trimming and J lost 3 bases; unmatched junction nucleotides: 5. CDR3 protein: CASSFFDRDKNIQYF. CDR3 DNA sequence: TGTGCCAGCAGCTTCTTCGACAGGGACAAAAACATTCAGTACTTC.

For this clone: The sample carries other DNA sequences with the same CDR3. The chain carries TRBV7-9 and TRBJ2-3, with TRBD2 as a possible D gene (6 bases). CDR3 length: 14 amino acids. CDR1 is SEHNR and CDR2 is FQNEAQ in the germline V gene (reference sequence). The ends were cut back, 5 bases at V and 3 bases at J, with 12 bases in the middle. The CDR3 DNA reads TGTGCCAGCAGCCTAGGGGACTTGACAGATACGCAGTATTTT. This codes for CASSLGDLTDTQYF.